The clone carrying this TCR beta chain was detected only once. The data derive from a study of blood T cell repertoires in COVID-19. Background on the study: Acute and convalescent COVID-19 specimens originated in the United States, Italy and Spain. From T cells, B-cell-depleted T cells, or PBMCs came the material, which was cDNA or gDNA.

The V gene's germline CDR1 is LNHDA and CDR2 SQIVND (reference sequence). Trimming shortened V by 6 bases and J by 1 base, and 13 bases separated the two germline ends. The CDR3 loop spans 15 amino acids. Authors' processing steps: Estimated nucleated cell counts came from reference gene primer amplification. Sequencing was performed with immunoSEQ multiplex PCR; in TCRdb, only in-frame clones are kept and a portion is missing. V and J calls and clone size follow that table, whereas D and trimming were derived from the DNA. The data contain roughly 250,000 clones, around nine tenths of them singletons.

V gene TRBV19 combines with J gene TRBJ2-4; perhaps TRBD2 as D (5 bases). The material sequenced was peripheral blood. The origin of this receptor is a woman aged 40 to 55 who had recovered from COVID-19. CDR3 in DNA: TGTGCCAGTAGCCCATGGGGAGTGGCCAAAAACATTCAGTACTTC. Protein: CASSPWGVAKNIQYF.